This T cell receptor beta chain was sequenced in a study of control samples from healthy donors and cancer patients. V shed 7 bases and J shed 1 base, with 10 bases lying between them. The CDR3 is 13 residues long. Germline V gene sequence: CDR1 SGHRS, CDR2 YFSETQ. Assay used: immunoSEQ multiplex PCR; TCRdb lists only in-frame clones, some missing. This table has 150,000 to 200,000 clones, 91% appearing once. Sequencing was carried out using blood. The clonotype comes from a woman in her 30s in good health. V usage is TRBV5-1 and J usage is TRBJ2-3; tentative D call: TRBD2 (6 bases). The CDR3 region is CASGWGGTDTQYF. DNA of the CDR3: TGCGCCAGCGGGTGGGGGGGCACAGATACGCAGTATTTT.